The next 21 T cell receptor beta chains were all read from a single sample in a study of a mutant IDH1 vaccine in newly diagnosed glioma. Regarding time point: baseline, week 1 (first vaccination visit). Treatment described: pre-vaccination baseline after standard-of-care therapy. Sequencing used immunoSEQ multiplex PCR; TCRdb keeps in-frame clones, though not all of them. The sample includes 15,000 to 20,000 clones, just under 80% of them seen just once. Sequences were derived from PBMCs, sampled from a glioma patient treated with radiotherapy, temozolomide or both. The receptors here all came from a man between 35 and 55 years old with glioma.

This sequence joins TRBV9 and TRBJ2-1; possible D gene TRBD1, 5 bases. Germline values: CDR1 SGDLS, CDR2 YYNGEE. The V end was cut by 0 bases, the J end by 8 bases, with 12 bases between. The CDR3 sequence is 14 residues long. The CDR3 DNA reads TGTGCCAGCAGCGTAGAGGGCAGGGTCCATGAGCAGTTCTTC. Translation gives CASSVEGRVHEQFF.

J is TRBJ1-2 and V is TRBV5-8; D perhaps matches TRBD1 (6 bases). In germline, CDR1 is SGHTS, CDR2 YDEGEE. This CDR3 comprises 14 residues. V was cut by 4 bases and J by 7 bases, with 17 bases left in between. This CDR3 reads CASSGLQGNGGYTF. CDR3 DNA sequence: TGTGCCAGCAGCGGATTACAGGGAAATGGTGGCTACACCTTC.

Here the CDR3 DNA reads TGTGCCAGCAGTTTAATCAGCGCGGGGATTTACAATGAGCAGTTCTTC. Its protein product is CASSLISAGIYNEQFF. This chain uses TRBV27 with TRBJ2-1, with a tentative D call TRBD2 (6 bases). The V end was cut by 2 bases, the J end by 4 bases, with 15 bases between. The CDR3 spans 16 residues. The germline V gene has CDR1 MNHEY and CDR2 SMNVEV (reference sequence).

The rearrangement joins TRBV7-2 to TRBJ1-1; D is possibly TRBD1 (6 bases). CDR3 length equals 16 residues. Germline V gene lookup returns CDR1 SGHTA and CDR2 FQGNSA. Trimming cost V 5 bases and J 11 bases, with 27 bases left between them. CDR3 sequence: CASSRHGGSGDRNAFF. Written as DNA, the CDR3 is TGTGCCAGCAGCCGACACGGGGGCAGCGGGGATCGTAACGCTTTCTTT. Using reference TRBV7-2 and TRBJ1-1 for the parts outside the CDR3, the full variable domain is GAGVSQSPSNKVTEKGKDVELRCDPISGHTALYWYRQSLGQGLEFLIYFQGNSAPDKSGLPSDRFSAERTGGSVSTLTIQRTQQEDSAVYLCASSRHGGSGDRNAFFGQGTRLTVV.

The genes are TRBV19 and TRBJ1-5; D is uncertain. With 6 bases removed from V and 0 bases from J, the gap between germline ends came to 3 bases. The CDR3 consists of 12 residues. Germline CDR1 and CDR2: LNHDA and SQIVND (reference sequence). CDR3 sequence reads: CASRDSNQPQHF. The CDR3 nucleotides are TGTGCCAGTAGGGATAGCAATCAGCCCCAGCATTTT.

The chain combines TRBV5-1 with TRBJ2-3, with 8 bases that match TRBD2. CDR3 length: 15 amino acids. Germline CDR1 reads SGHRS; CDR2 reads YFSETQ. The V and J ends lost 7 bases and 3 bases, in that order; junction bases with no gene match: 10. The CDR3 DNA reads TGCGCCAGCGCCGCGGTAGCGGGAATAACAGATACGCAGTATTTT. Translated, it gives CASAAVAGITDTQYF.

CDR3 sequence (DNA): TGTGCCAGCAGTTTCGGCGTGTGGGGAGCCCCAGATACGCAGTATTTT. This encodes CASSFGVWGAPDTQYF. V is TRBV28 and J is TRBJ2-3; a possible D gene is TRBD2 (5 bases). This CDR3 has 16 residues. CDR1 is MDHEN, CDR2 SYDVKM, per germline. V lost 3 bases and J 4 bases, leaving 17 bases between the germline ends.

CDR3 in amino acids: CAWTGGLAGGTSSYNEQFF. CDR3 nucleotides: TGTGCCTGGACGGGGGGGCTAGCGGGAGGTACCAGCTCCTACAATGAGCAGTTCTTC. The V call is TRBV30, the J call TRBJ2-1; 11 positions agree with TRBD2. The germline V gene encodes CDR1 GTSNPN and CDR2 SVGIG (reference sequence). This CDR3 is 19 amino acids long. Trimming at V came to 4 bases and at J to 0 bases, leaving 14 bases not matched to a gene.

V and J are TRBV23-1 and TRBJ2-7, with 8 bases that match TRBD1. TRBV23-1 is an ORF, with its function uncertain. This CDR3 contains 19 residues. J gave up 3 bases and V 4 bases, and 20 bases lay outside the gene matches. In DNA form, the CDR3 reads TGCGCCAGCAGTCCTCCTGAGACAGGGGCCCCTGGGACTTACTACGAGCAGTACGTC. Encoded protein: CASSPPETGAPGTYYEQYV.

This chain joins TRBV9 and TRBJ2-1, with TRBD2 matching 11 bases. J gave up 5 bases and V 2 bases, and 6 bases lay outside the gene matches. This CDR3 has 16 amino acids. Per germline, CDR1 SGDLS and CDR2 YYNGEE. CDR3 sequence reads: CASSVTGLADNNEQFF. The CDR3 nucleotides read TGTGCCAGCAGCGTCACGGGACTAGCGGATAACAATGAGCAGTTCTTC. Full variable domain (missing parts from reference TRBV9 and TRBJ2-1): DSGVTQTPKHLITATGQRVTLRCSPRSGDLSVYWYQQSLDQGLQFLIQYYNGEERAKGNILERFSAQQFPDLHSELNLSSLELGDSALYFCASSVTGLADNNEQFFGPGTRLTVL.

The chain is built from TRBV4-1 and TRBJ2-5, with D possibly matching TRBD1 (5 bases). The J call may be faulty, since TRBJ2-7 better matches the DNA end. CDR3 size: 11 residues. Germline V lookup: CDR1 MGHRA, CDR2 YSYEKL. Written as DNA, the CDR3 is TGCGCCAGCAGCCGGCAGGGCGAGCAGTACTTC. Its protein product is CASSRQGEQYF.

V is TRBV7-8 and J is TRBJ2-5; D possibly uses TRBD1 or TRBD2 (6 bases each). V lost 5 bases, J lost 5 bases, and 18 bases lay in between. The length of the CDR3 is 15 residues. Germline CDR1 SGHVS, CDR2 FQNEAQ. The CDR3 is CASSPTGLGAETQYF. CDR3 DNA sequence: TGTGCCAGCAGCCCCACGGGACTGGGGGCGGAGACCCAGTACTTC.

In DNA, the CDR3 is TGTGCCAGCCGTAAAAGCGGGAGGAAATACGAGCAGTACTTC. Its translation: CASRKSGRKYEQYF. The chain combines TRBV25-1 with TRBJ2-7; 9 bases are a match to TRBD2. J was trimmed by 4 bases and V by 8 bases; bases with no gene match: 9. The germline V gene has CDR1 MGHDK and CDR2 SYGVNS. CDR3 size: 14 residues.

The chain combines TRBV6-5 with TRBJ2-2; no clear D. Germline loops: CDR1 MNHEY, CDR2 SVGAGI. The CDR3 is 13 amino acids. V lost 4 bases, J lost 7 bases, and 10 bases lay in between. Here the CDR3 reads CASSWASGGELFF. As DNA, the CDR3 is TGTGCCAGCAGTTGGGCCTCCGGCGGGGAGCTGTTTTTT.

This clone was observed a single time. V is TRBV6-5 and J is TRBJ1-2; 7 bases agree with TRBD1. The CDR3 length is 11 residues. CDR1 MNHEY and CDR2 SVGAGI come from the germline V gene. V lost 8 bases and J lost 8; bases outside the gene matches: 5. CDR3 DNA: TGTGCCAGCTACTACAGGGGCGGCTACACCTTC. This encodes CASYYRGGYTF.

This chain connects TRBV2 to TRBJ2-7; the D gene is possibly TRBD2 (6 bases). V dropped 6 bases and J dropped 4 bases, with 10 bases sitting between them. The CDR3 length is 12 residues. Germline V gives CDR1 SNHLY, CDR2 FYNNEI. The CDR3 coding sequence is TGTGCCAGCAGGGGTAGCGGTTACGAGCAGTACTTC. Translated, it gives CASRGSGYEQYF.

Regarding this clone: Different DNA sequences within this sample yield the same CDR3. The CDR3 protein is CASSYGTDTQYF. Written as DNA, the CDR3 is TGTGCCAGCAGTTACGGCACAGATACGCAGTATTTT. The chain joins TRBV6-5 to TRBJ2-3; D is uncertain. Germline CDR1 is MNHEY and CDR2 is SVGAGI. V was cut by 2 bases and J by 1 base, with 1 base left in between. This CDR3 is 12 amino acids long.

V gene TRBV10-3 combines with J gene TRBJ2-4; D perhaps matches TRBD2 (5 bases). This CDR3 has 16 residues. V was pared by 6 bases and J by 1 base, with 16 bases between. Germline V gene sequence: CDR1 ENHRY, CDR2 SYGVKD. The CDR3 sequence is CAISPTEGLAKNIQYF. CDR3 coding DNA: TGTGCCATCAGCCCCACCGAGGGTCTCGCCAAAAACATTCAGTACTTC.

The DNA for the CDR3 is TGTGCCAGCAGTTACGACAGGGCAGGAGGGGCCAACGTCCTGACTTTC. It is translated as CASSYDRAGGANVLTF. The chain recombines TRBV6-5 with TRBJ2-6; 7 bases are shared with TRBD1. The V gene's germline CDR1 is MNHEY and CDR2 SVGAGI. The trim removed 2 bases at V and 4 bases at J, leaving 5 bases unmatched. The CDR3 is made up of 16 amino acids.

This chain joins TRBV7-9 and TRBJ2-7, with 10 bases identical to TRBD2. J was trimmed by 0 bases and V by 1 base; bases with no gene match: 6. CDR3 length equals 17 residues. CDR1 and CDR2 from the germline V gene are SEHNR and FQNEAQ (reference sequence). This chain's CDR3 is CASSLDIAGGLSYEQYF. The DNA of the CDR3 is TGTGCCAGCAGCTTAGATATAGCGGGAGGCCTCTCCTACGAGCAGTACTTC.

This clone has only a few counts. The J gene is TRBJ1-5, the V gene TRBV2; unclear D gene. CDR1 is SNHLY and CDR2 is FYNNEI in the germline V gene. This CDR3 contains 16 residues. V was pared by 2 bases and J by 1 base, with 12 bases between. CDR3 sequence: CASSELEYSSNQPQHF. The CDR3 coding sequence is TGTGCCAGCAGTGAATTGGAGTATTCCAGCAATCAGCCCCAGCATTTT.